This T cell receptor (beta chain) is drawn from a study of kidney transplant recipient with SARS-CoV-2 infection. In regard to this clonotype: Just one base apart from a much larger clone, this may be a read error.

TCRdb fed the reads into MiXCR, producing one record per CDR3 protein. The sample shows 250,000 or so distinct CDR3 sequences, less than 35% of them seen only once. The CDR3 extends over 16 amino acids. In germline, CDR1 is SGDLS, CDR2 YYNGEE. The chain is built from TRBV9 and TRBJ1-2; no firm D call. Sample: a blood sample, taken at baseline and on roughly day 120 from a kidney transplant recipient. This sequence originates from a male patient aged 25-45 years who had COVID-19 and was a kidney transplant recipient. The graft donor may have given rise to some T cells. The CDR3, as DNA: TGTGCCAGCGTAGGTACGTACTCAAGAAAGACCTATGGCTGCACCTTC. Encoded protein: CASVGTYSRKTYGCTF.